The 11 T cell receptor beta chains below all came from one sample that was sequenced in a study of shared clonotypes between healthy human individuals. Assay used: immunoSEQ multiplex PCR; TCRdb lists only in-frame clones, some missing. This sample has about half a million clones, with more than 75% found just once. Material: PBMCs. All receptors derive from a woman aged 40 to 50 in good health. Some clones in this sample may be carry-over from other donors' samples.

In this sample, this clone turned up a few times. The chain carries TRBV18 and TRBJ1-5; D uncertain. Trimming took 3 bases from V and 5 from J, leaving 14 bases between them. The CDR3 totals 15 residues. Germline assignment: CDR1 KGHSH and CDR2 LQKENI. CDR3 loop: CASSPLLNGDQPQHF. The CDR3 DNA reads TGTGCCAGCTCACCCCTTCTCAACGGCGATCAGCCCCAGCATTTT.

This clone was recorded a few times. This sequence joins TRBV29-1 and TRBJ2-1; no clear D gene. The CDR3 spans 12 residues. Germline V gives CDR1 SQVTM, CDR2 ANQGSEA. V lost 2 bases, J lost 5 bases, and 7 bases lay in between. CDR3 in DNA: TGCAGCGTTGAAAGACCCAACAATGAGCAGTTCTTC. The encoded protein is CSVERPNNEQFF.

The genes are TRBV5-1 and TRBJ2-5; 10 bases are shared with TRBD2. The junction had 8 bases not matched to a gene; V was cut back by 4 bases and J by 5 bases. This CDR3 has 15 amino acids. From germline, CDR1 is SGHRS and CDR2 YFSETQ. The CDR3 DNA sequence: TGCGCCAGCAGCCCGATAGCGGGAGGTAGGGAGACCCAGTACTTC. It translates to CASSPIAGGRETQYF.

CDR3 loop: CASSQDLNVPEQFF. CDR3 coding DNA: TGCGCCAGCAGCCAAGATCTTAATGTCCCCGAGCAGTTCTTC. V and J are TRBV4-3 and TRBJ2-1; the D is unclear. CDR1 and CDR2 (germline): LGHNA, YSLEER. The CDR3 is 14 residues long. Trimming left V 0 bases short and J 10 bases short, with 13 bases between.

V gene TRBV19 combines with J gene TRBJ2-1; D is undetermined. Germline V gene lookup returns CDR1 LNHDA and CDR2 SQIVND (reference sequence). V was shortened by 6 bases and J by 3 bases, with 9 bases between the two germline ends. The CDR3 loop spans 13 amino acids. CDR3 amino acids: CASSRAYYNEQFF. The CDR3 region has the DNA TGTGCCAGTAGCCGGGCCTACTACAATGAGCAGTTCTTC.

J is TRBJ2-1 and V is TRBV7-2; D possibly corresponds to TRBD1 (7 bases). This CDR3 contains 13 residues. Looked up from germline, CDR1 is SGHTA and CDR2 is FQGNSA. With 5 bases removed from V and 12 bases from J, the gap between germline ends came to 17 bases. The DNA of the CDR3 is TGTGCCAGCAGCGGAGGGACAGCCAGAGGGCAGTTCTTC. Its translation: CASSGGTARGQFF.

The rearrangement links TRBV10-1 to TRBJ1-6; possible D gene TRBD1, 6 bases. CDR1 WNHNN and CDR2 SYGVQD come from the germline V gene (reference sequence). Trimming stripped 2 bases from V and 9 bases from J, with 11 bases between. The CDR3 runs 14 residues. The CDR3 region is CASSEDRRGSPLHF. CDR3 nucleotide sequence: TGCGCCAGCAGTGAGGACAGGCGGGGTTCACCCCTCCACTTT.

The chain has TRBV18 and TRBJ1-2; no definite D call. V was cut by 3 bases and J by 7 bases, with 12 bases left in between. The CDR3 runs to 13 residues. Per the germline V gene, CDR1 is KGHSH and CDR2 is LQKENI. The CDR3 loop is CASSPDGIRGYTF. As DNA, the CDR3 is TGTGCCAGCTCACCTGATGGTATTCGTGGCTACACCTTC.

This sequence joins TRBV9 and TRBJ2-5; 8 bases match TRBD2. Trimming at V came to 3 bases and at J to 3 bases, leaving 7 bases not matched to a gene. The CDR3 is 15 amino acids. Germline V CDR1 and CDR2: SGDLS, YYNGEE. CDR3 DNA sequence: TGTGCCAGCAGCGCCTCCGGGACTAGAAAAGAGACCCAGTACTTC. Residues: CASSASGTRKETQYF.

J is TRBJ1-2 and V is TRBV25-1; 10 bases line up with TRBD1. Germline assignment: CDR1 MGHDK and CDR2 SYGVNS. Trimming at V came to 3 bases and at J to 8 bases, leaving 6 bases not matched to a gene. This CDR3 comprises 14 residues. In nucleotides, the CDR3 is TGTGCCAGCAGTGACCTGGGACAGGGGAAAGGCTACACCTTC. Its translation: CASSDLGQGKGYTF.

The V and J genes are TRBV11-2 and TRBJ2-3, with TRBD1 as a possible D gene (5 bases). The germline CDR1 and CDR2 sequences are SGHAT and FQNNGV. CDR3 size: 14 residues. V dropped 7 bases and J dropped 2 bases, with 13 bases sitting between them. The CDR3 protein is CASNLRAPTDTQYF. Written as DNA, the CDR3 is TGTGCCAGCAACCTCAGGGCCCCCACAGATACGCAGTATTTT. Using reference TRBV11-2 and TRBJ2-3 for the parts outside the CDR3, the full variable domain is EAGVAQSPRYKIIEKRQSVAFWCNPISGHATLYWYQQILGQGPKLLIQFQNNGVVDDSQLPKDRFSAERLKGVDSTLKIQPAKLEDSAVYLCASNLRAPTDTQYFGPGTRLTVL.